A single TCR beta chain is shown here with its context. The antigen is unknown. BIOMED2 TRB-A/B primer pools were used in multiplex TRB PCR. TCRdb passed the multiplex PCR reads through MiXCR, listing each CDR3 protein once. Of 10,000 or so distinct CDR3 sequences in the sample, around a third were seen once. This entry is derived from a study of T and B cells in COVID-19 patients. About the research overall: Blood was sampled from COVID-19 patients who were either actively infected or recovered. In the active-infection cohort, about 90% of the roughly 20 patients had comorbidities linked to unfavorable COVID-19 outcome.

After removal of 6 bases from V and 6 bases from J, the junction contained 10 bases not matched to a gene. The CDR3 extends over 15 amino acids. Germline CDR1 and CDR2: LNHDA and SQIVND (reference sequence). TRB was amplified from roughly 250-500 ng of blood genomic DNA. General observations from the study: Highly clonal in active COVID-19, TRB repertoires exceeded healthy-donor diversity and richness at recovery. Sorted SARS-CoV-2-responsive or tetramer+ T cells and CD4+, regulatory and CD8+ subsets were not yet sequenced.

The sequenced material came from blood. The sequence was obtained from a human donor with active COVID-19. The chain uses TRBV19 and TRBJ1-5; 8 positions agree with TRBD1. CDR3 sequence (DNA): TGTGCCAGTAGGGAAGACAGGGGCGGGTTTCAGCCCCAGCATTTT. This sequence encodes CASREDRGGFQPQHF. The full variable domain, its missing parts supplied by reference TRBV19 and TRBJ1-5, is DGGITQSPKYLFRKEGQNVTLSCEQNLNHDAMYWYRQDPGQGLRLIYYSQIVNDFQKGDIAEGYSVSREKKESFPLTVTSAQKNPTAFYLCASREDRGGFQPQHFGDGTRLSIL.